This TCR beta chain emerged from a study of identical twins. In TCRdb, the 5' RACE reads were re-called with MiXCR into one record per CDR3 protein. The sample has approximately 600,000 distinct CDR3 sequences, less than 9% seen once; the top ten hold around 1.6%. Germline CDR1 reads KGHDR; CDR2 reads SFDVKD. V lost 4 bases and J 3 bases, leaving 15 bases between the germline ends. CDR3 length equals 16 residues. This clonotype has ten or more counts. These data also featured in a second study, about yellow fever vaccine responses in identical twins.

Input material: PBMCs. The chain employs TRBV24-1 and TRBJ2-1, with D maybe TRBD1 (6 bases). This clonotype was sampled from a young woman in good health. The CDR3: CATSDPGQPGYNEQFF. The CDR3 bases are TGTGCCACCAGTGACCCCGGACAGCCCGGCTACAATGAGCAGTTCTTC.